One and the same sample provided the 27 T cell receptor beta chains below, sequenced in a study of blood T cells in healthy people across ages (dated by TCRdb to the mid-2010s). Library preparation was by 5' RACE. TCRdb lists the instrument as Illumina HiSeq 2500. A second roughly 6 to 12 cycle PCR used a sample-barcoded 5' primer and a J-beta primer mix. The public reads were run again by TCRdb, first through fastp at Q25 and then through MiXCR, and only productive beta chains were kept. Every entry covers one CDR3 protein and lists the most common genes and DNA from its rows. For this sample there are more than 1.4 million distinct CDR3 sequences; roughly 40% appear just once. The ten biggest clones cover 7.9% of the sample. The sample was blood. The receptor set was obtained from a woman under 30 in good health.

A few counts support this clonotype. The J gene is TRBJ2-7, the V gene TRBV11-2; D possibly corresponds to TRBD2 (5 bases). Germline V gene data show CDR1 as SGHAT and CDR2 as FQNNGV. This CDR3 spans 16 amino acids. V shed 1 base and J shed 0 bases, with 13 bases lying between them. DNA for the CDR3: TGTGCCAGCAGCTTAGGAAGTAGCGTCAGCTCCTACGAGCAGTACTTC. It encodes CASSLGSSVSSYEQYF.

The gene calls are TRBV7-9 and TRBJ1-1; D is uncertain. The CDR3 covers 13 residues. Germline CDR1 is SEHNR and CDR2 is FQNEAQ (reference sequence). V shed 4 bases and J shed 5 bases, with 11 bases lying between them. This CDR3 is CASSSSKWTEAFF. CDR3 in DNA: TGTGCCAGCAGCTCCTCAAAATGGACTGAAGCTTTCTTT.

This clonotype was counted only a few times. The gene calls are TRBV20-1 and TRBJ2-1; unclear D gene. The V gene's germline CDR1 is DFQATT and CDR2 SNEGSKA (reference sequence). V shed 2 bases and J shed 3 bases, with 11 bases lying between them. This CDR3 is built from 14 residues. Here the CDR3 reads CSARNPDGYNEQFF. CDR3 bases: TGCAGTGCTAGAAATCCCGACGGCTACAATGAGCAGTTCTTC.

This clonotype appeared a few times. The chain is built from TRBV7-3 and TRBJ2-1; 7 bases map to TRBD2. J lost 0 bases, V lost 5 bases, and 7 bases had no gene match. This CDR3 has 16 residues. Germline V gives CDR1 SGHTA, CDR2 FQGTGA. The CDR3 DNA sequence: TGTGCCAGCAGCCCAAGCGGGGAGTACTCCTACAATGAGCAGTTCTTC. This encodes CASSPSGEYSYNEQFF.

This sequence joins TRBV20-1 and TRBJ2-1; no reliable D call. The DNA end lines up better with TRBJ2-7; the J call may be wrong. The CDR3 totals 13 residues. Germline values: CDR1 DFQATT, CDR2 SNEGSKA (reference sequence). CDR3 amino acids: CSAARVGYNEQYF. The CDR3 coding sequence is TGCAGTGCCGCACGGGTGGGCTACAATGAGCAGTACTTC.

The rearrangement uses TRBV27 and TRBJ2-3, with a tentative D call TRBD1 (5 bases). The germline V and J ends were trimmed by 8 bases and 6 bases, with 15 bases remaining between them. Germline V lookup: CDR1 MNHEY, CDR2 SMNVEV (reference sequence). CDR3 size: 13 residues. The CDR3: CASGLGASDTQYF. The CDR3 nucleotides are TGTGCCAGCGGCCTAGGGGCCAGTGATACGCAGTATTTT.

This clonotype appeared a single time. The rearrangement links TRBV29-1 to TRBJ1-2, with 10 positions matching TRBD1. Germline V CDR1 and CDR2: SQVTM, ANQGSEA. CDR3 length equals 17 residues. J lost 3 bases, V lost 6 bases, and 16 bases had no gene match. CDR3 loop: CSVNLGTGVSHDYGYTF. CDR3 sequence (DNA): TGCAGCGTAAACTTAGGGACAGGGGTTAGTCACGACTATGGCTACACCTTC.

This clonotype has a single count. This chain links TRBV7-9 with TRBJ2-1; D is unclear. CDR3 length equals 12 residues. V was shortened by 6 bases and J by 8 bases, with 11 bases between the two germline ends. Germline V gene sequence: CDR1 SEHNR, CDR2 FQNEAQ (reference sequence). The CDR3 bases are TGTGCCAGCAGTCAACTTGGGTATGAGCAGTTCTTC. Amino acid sequence: CASSQLGYEQFF.

This clonotype appeared a few times. The chain combines TRBV12-3 or TRBV12-4 with TRBJ2-7; D uncertain. V was pared by 4 bases and J by 1 base, with 23 bases between. The CDR3 consists of 18 residues. The CDR3 bases are TGTGCCAGCAGTTCCCCGGTTGTATGGGTTTCAAGATCCTACGAGCAGTACTTC. Translating it yields CASSSPVVWVSRSYEQYF.

The V gene is TRBV5-1, the J gene TRBJ2-7; the match to TRBD1 covers 7 bases. V was pared by 4 bases and J by 5 bases, with 9 bases of the junction left unmatched. Per the germline V gene, CDR1 is SGHRS and CDR2 is YFSETQ. The CDR3 is 14 amino acids. The CDR3 protein is CASSERQGSNEQYF. The CDR3 DNA sequence: TGCGCCAGCAGCGAAAGACAGGGCAGTAACGAGCAGTACTTC. Full variable domain (remainder filled in from reference TRBV5-1 and TRBJ2-7): KAGVTQTPRYLIKTRGQQVTLSCSPISGHRSVSWYQQTPGQGLQFLFEYFSETQRNKGNFPGRFSGRQFSNSRSEMNVSTLELGDSALYLCASSERQGSNEQYFGPGTRLTVT.

The chain links TRBV28 to TRBJ2-3, with D possibly matching TRBD1 (5 bases). This CDR3 contains 14 residues. Germline V gene lookup returns CDR1 MDHEN and CDR2 SYDVKM. Trimming cost V 7 bases and J 6 bases, with 17 bases left between them. In DNA form, the CDR3 reads TGTGCCAGCAACCTGCAGGGTGTTGTGGATACGCAGTATTTT. Translated, it gives CASNLQGVVDTQYF.

The sample holds many counts of this clonotype. This chain links TRBV5-1 with TRBJ2-1, with a possible D match to TRBD1 (5 bases). The ends were cut back, 0 bases at V and 10 bases at J, with 5 bases in the middle. The germline gives CDR1 SGHRS, CDR2 YFSETQ. The CDR3 contains 11 residues. The CDR3 nucleotides are TGCGCCAGCAGCTTGGACAGGGAGCAGTTCTTC. Translation gives CASSLDREQFF.

Only a few counts were recorded for this clonotype. This chain connects TRBV20-1 to TRBJ2-7; 11 bases fit TRBD1. CDR3 length: 12 amino acids. The germline V gene has CDR1 DFQATT and CDR2 SNEGSKA (reference sequence). CDR3 sequence reads: CSGQGAPDEQYF. Here the CDR3 DNA reads TGCAGCGGACAGGGGGCTCCCGACGAGCAGTACTTC.

The V and J genes are TRBV5-1 and TRBJ2-1; 10 bases map to TRBD2. The better agreement between TRBJ2-7 and the DNA end casts doubt on the J call. There are 16 residues in the CDR3. Germline CDR1 SGHRS, CDR2 YFSETQ. CDR3 DNA: TGCGCCAGCAGCTTGGCGACTAGCGGGCCCTGCAATGAGCAGTACTTC. Translation: CASSLATSGPCNEQYF.

CDR3 DNA: TGTGCCTGGAGCGGCCCAGAAGCTTTCTTT. Protein product: CAWSGPEAFF. The rearrangement joins TRBV30 to TRBJ1-1; D uncertain. The CDR3 is made up of 10 amino acids. Trimming removed 3 bases at V and 8 bases at J, with 7 bases between. Germline CDR1 GTSNPN, CDR2 SVGIG (reference sequence).

This clonotype turned up a few times. The chain has TRBV5-1 and TRBJ2-3; TRBD2 aligns across 7 bases. Germline-derived CDR1 and CDR2 are SGHRS and YFSETQ. The length of the CDR3 is 15 residues. V lost 6 bases and J lost 2; bases outside the gene matches: 9. The CDR3 reads CASISGGTTTDTQYF. For the CDR3, the DNA is TGCGCCAGCATCTCCGGTGGGACTACCACAGATACGCAGTATTTT.

This clonotype was picked up a small number of times. The chain links TRBV4-2 to TRBJ2-3; TRBD2 agrees at 7 bases. Germline lookup yields CDR1 LGHNA and CDR2 YNFKEQ. V was pared by 0 bases and J by 6 bases, with 6 bases of the junction left unmatched. CDR3 length: 15 amino acids. The CDR3 DNA follows: TGTGCCAGCAGCCAAGATGATTGGGACTACGATACGCAGTATTTT. Translation: CASSQDDWDYDTQYF.

This clonotype appeared a few times. The genes are TRBV6-2 or TRBV6-3 and TRBJ2-7; TRBD2 is a possible D gene (5 bases). The CDR3 has 14 amino acids. Germline values: CDR1 MNHEY, CDR2 SVGEGT. V lost 5 bases to trimming and J lost 0 bases, with 11 bases between them. The DNA for the CDR3 is TGTGCCAGCAGTAACCGGGGAAACTCCTACGAGCAGTACTTC. Translated: CASSNRGNSYEQYF.

This clonotype has more than one count but fewer than ten. The V gene is TRBV4-1, the J gene TRBJ1-5; D is unresolved. The V gene lost 0 bases and the J gene lost 6 bases, with 12 bases spanning the gap. The germline V gene encodes CDR1 MGHRA and CDR2 YSYEKL. The CDR3 sequence is 15 residues long. CDR3 protein: CASSQEGQRSQPQHF. CDR3 nucleotide sequence: TGCGCCAGCAGCCAAGAAGGGCAGAGGAGTCAGCCCCAGCATTTT.

This clonotype was counted a few times. This chain links TRBV20-1 with TRBJ2-1; D might be TRBD1 (6 bases). Germline V gene lookup returns CDR1 DFQATT and CDR2 SNEGSKA (reference sequence). The CDR3 length is 15 residues. The V gene lost 3 bases and the J gene lost 9 bases, with 21 bases spanning the gap. The CDR3 sequence is CSASQSGTTAGEQFF. CDR3 nucleotides: TGCAGTGCTAGCCAATCCGGGACAACGGCGGGTGAGCAGTTCTTC.

This chain connects TRBV2 to TRBJ2-7; D is perhaps TRBD1 (5 bases). The CDR3 consists of 14 residues. Germline V gene sequence: CDR1 SNHLY, CDR2 FYNNEI. V lost 5 bases, J lost 0 bases, and 11 bases lay in between. In DNA, the CDR3 is TGTGCCAGCAGTTTGGACATGAGCTCCTACGAGCAGTACTTC. It codes for CASSLDMSSYEQYF.

This clonotype was detected only a few times. The V gene is TRBV5-5, the J gene TRBJ2-3; weak D call: TRBD2 (6 bases). V dropped 4 bases and J dropped 4 bases, with 16 bases sitting between them. Germline lookup yields CDR1 SGHKS and CDR2 YYEKEE (reference sequence). The CDR3 runs to 15 residues. The CDR3, as DNA: TGTGCCAGCAGCCTAGAGGAGGGTATCGCAGATACGCAGTATTTT. This gives the protein CASSLEEGIADTQYF.

As regards this clonotype: Germline is not matched at one junction end, which may reflect a read error. The chain combines TRBV12-5 with TRBJ2-7; D may be TRBD2 (5 bases). Per the germline V gene, CDR1 is LGHNT and CDR2 is FRNRAP. The CDR3 extends over 13 amino acids. The CDR3 spells CARGSPERYEQYF. The CDR3 DNA is TGTGCTAGGGGTTCCCCGGAGCGGTACGAGCAGTACTTC. Supplemented by reference TRBV12-5 and TRBJ2-7, the full variable domain reads DARVTQTPRHKVTEMGQEVTMRCQPILGHNTVFWYRQTMMQGLELLAYFRNRAPLDDSGMPKDRFSAEMPDATLATLKIQPSEPRDSAVYFCARGSPERYEQYFGPGTRLTVT.

The chain carries TRBV3-1 and TRBJ2-7, with D hard to call. The CDR3 contains 16 residues. V dropped 3 bases and J dropped 1 base, with 16 bases sitting between them. Germline V gene lookup returns CDR1 LGHDT and CDR2 YNNKEL (reference sequence). CDR3 region: CASSQALTALSYEQYF. The DNA of the CDR3 is TGTGCCAGCAGCCAGGCTTTAACAGCCCTATCCTACGAGCAGTACTTC.

There are a few counts of this clonotype. The V call is TRBV7-9, the J call TRBJ2-4, with 9 bases lining up with TRBD1. V was pared by 4 bases and J by 2 bases, with 3 bases of the junction left unmatched. CDR1 is SEHNR, CDR2 FQNEAQ, per germline (reference sequence). The CDR3 is made up of 15 amino acids. CDR3 region: CASSSTGGSKNIQYF. In nucleotides, the CDR3 is TGTGCCAGCAGCTCGACAGGGGGATCCAAAAACATTCAGTACTTC.

This chain links TRBV6-1 with TRBJ1-2, with D possibly TRBD1 on 6 matching bases. The germline V and J ends were trimmed by 7 bases and 13 bases, with 22 bases remaining between them. Germline V gene lookup returns CDR1 MNHNS and CDR2 SASEGT. The CDR3 is 13 amino acids. The CDR3 sequence is CASTRDTFGVATF. CDR3 bases: TGTGCCAGCACCCGGGACACCTTTGGGGTTGCCACCTTC.

The chain links TRBV6-1 to TRBJ1-2; D is undetermined. CDR3 length: 14 amino acids. V was clipped by 4 bases and J by 3 bases, with 12 bases between them. Germline V lookup: CDR1 MNHNS, CDR2 SASEGT. The CDR3, as DNA: TGTGCCAGCAGTGTGACCCTAAGGGACTATGGCTACACCTTC. Protein: CASSVTLRDYGYTF.